This TCR beta chain was obtained from a study of T cells in Graves' hyperthyroidism and ophthalmopathy. General study findings and limits: Before onset, by a median of approximately 5.9 months, the model predicted ophthalmopathy. Peripheral blood also featured most of the thyroid clonotypes expanded above 0.001.

Researchers amplified the TCR beta CDR3 regions from RNA transcripts. The TCR CDR3 was amplified in a first-round RT-PCR using the HTBI primer set. Using its own MiXCR run on the multiplex PCR reads, TCRdb lists one record per CDR3 protein. The table has about 570,000 distinct CDR3 sequences, about 45% seen once. V was shortened by 5 bases and J by 7 bases, with 12 bases between the two germline ends. The CDR3 runs 14 residues. In this sample, this clonotype turned up a few times. Its target is not known. This sequence joins TRBV12-3 or TRBV12-4 and TRBJ1-6; no definite D call. Sequencing was done on a sample of peripheral blood or thyroid tissue (not recorded which). The receptor's source is an adult woman with Graves' disease, either hyperthyroidism or ophthalmopathy (not recorded which). This chain's CDR3 is CASSPTLGNSPLHF. The CDR3 coding sequence is TGTGCCAGCAGTCCGACACTGGGGAATTCACCCCTCCACTTT.